Listed here are 4 T cell receptor beta chains from one sample, sequenced in a study of blood T cell repertoires in COVID-19. Sequenced by immunoSEQ multiplex PCR; TCRdb stores in-frame clones only, minus some. Counted here are approximately 330,000 clones, 70% to 90% occurring once; the ten biggest clones make up 4%. Sequenced material: peripheral blood. These receptors were obtained from a woman aged 45-65 years with active or convalescent COVID-19.

The rearrangement joins TRBV9 to TRBJ1-4; no definite D call. This CDR3 is 19 amino acids long. The V gene lost 0 bases and the J gene lost 5 bases, with 23 bases spanning the gap. CDR1 SGDLS and CDR2 YYNGEE come from the germline V gene. The CDR3 nucleotides read TGTGCCAGCAGCGTAGGCGCCAATCTCCCGGGATTTGAGAATGAAAAACTGTTTTTT. This gives the protein CASSVGANLPGFENEKLFF.

The chain carries TRBV18 and TRBJ1-2; TRBD1 aligns across 9 bases. The CDR3 extends over 15 amino acids. Unmatched junction bases numbered 8, after V lost 5 bases and J lost 4 bases. Germline lookup yields CDR1 KGHSH and CDR2 LQKENI. CDR3 in amino acids: CASSSDRGGGYGYTF. CDR3 in DNA: TGTGCCAGCTCATCGGACAGGGGAGGAGGCTATGGCTACACCTTC. Combining the CDR3 with reference TRBV18 and TRBJ1-2 gives the whole variable domain NAGVMQNPRHLVRRRGQEARLRCSPMKGHSHVYWYRQLPEEGLKFMVYLQKENIIDESGMPKERFSAEFPKEGPSILRIQQVVRGDSAAYFCASSSDRGGGYGYTFGSGTRLTVV.

This chain connects TRBV30 to TRBJ1-5; 8 nucleotides match TRBD1. The CDR3 extends over 14 amino acids. Trimming took 1 base from V and 7 from J; bases not matched to a gene: 6. CDR1 is GTSNPN and CDR2 is SVGIG in the germline V gene (reference sequence). CDR3 residues: CAWSDGQGYQPQHF. In DNA, the CDR3 is TGTGCCTGGAGTGATGGACAGGGTTACCAGCCCCAGCATTTT.

The chain has TRBV7-2 and TRBJ2-6, with D possibly matching TRBD1 (5 bases). Germline V gives CDR1 SGHTA, CDR2 FQGNSA. The CDR3 runs 15 residues. Trimming cost V 3 bases and J 0 bases, with 6 bases left between them. The CDR3 loop reads CASSLGHSGANVLTF. The CDR3 nucleotides read TGTGCCAGCAGCTTGGGGCACTCTGGGGCCAACGTCCTGACTTTC.